These T cell receptor beta chains were read from a single sample in a study of a mutant IDH1 vaccine in newly diagnosed glioma. The method was immunoSEQ multiplex PCR; TCRdb's version includes in-frame clones alone and lacks a portion of them. The sample consists of about 50,000 clones, 70% to 90% of them appearing once. Specimen: PBMCs, collected from a glioma patient treated with radiotherapy, temozolomide or both. Receptor source: a man aged 35 to 55 with glioma. CDR3s include the opening cysteine and the closing phenylalanine or tryptophan. Fields, in order: clone size, D gene, V gene, J gene, CDR3 length, CDR3 protein, CDR3 DNA. D genes are given only for firm matches. The size field is filled for only some rows; it gives once, few, many or a size class.

NA	NA	TRBV29-1	TRBJ2-7	12	CSYRETSYEQYF	TGCAGCTACAGGGAGACCTCCTACGAGCAGTACTTC
once	TRBD2	TRBV4-2	TRBJ2-1	15	CASNNIAGGSDEQFF	TGTGCCAGCAACAACATAGCGGGAGGGTCGGATGAGCAGTTCTTC
NA	NA	TRBV4-1	TRBJ2-5	15	CASSQDGRGGETQYF	TGCGCCAGCAGCCAAGATGGCCGAGGCGGAGAGACCCAGTACTTC
NA	NA	TRBV2	TRBJ1-2	15	CASKVALGSNYGYTF	TGTGCCAGCAAAGTAGCCCTGGGCAGCAACTATGGCTACACCTTC
NA	TRBD2	TRBV2	TRBJ2-1	15	CASSSSGRVYNEQFF	TGTGCCAGCAGTAGTAGCGGGAGAGTGTACAATGAGCAGTTCTTC
NA	TRBD1	TRBV18	TRBJ1-1	15	CASSLSRDSGEEAFF	TGTGCCAGCTCACTTTCCCGGGACAGTGGGGAAGAAGCTTTCTTT
NA	NA	TRBV4-1	TRBJ2-1	12	CASSQVFGGQFF	TGCGCCAGCAGCCAAGTGTTCGGGGGGCAGTTCTTC
NA	NA	TRBV27	TRBJ2-2	12	CASSLSGGELFF	TGTGCCAGCAGTTTATCAGGCGGGGAGCTGTTTTTT
few	TRBD1	TRBV7-9	TRBJ1-1	12	CASSWGQIEAFF	TGTGCCAGCAGCTGGGGACAGATTGAAGCTTTCTTT
NA	NA	TRBV19	TRBJ2-3	14	CASSRRPEGDTQYF	TGTGCCAGTAGTCGGAGGCCCGAGGGAGATACGCAGTATTTT
NA	TRBD1	TRBV10-2	TRBJ1-2	13	CASSSGTAYGYTF	TGCGCCAGCAGCTCCGGGACAGCTTATGGCTACACCTTC
few	TRBD1	TRBV7-2	TRBJ1-5	17	CASSTTGTGAFSQPQHF	TGTGCCAGCAGCACTACCGGGACAGGGGCTTTCAGTCAGCCCCAGCATTTT
NA	TRBD2	TRBV6-6	TRBJ2-7	15	CASSYSRTSGYEQYF	TGTGCCAGCAGTTACTCGAGGACTAGCGGGTACGAGCAGTACTTC
once	TRBD2	TRBV2	TRBJ2-5	15	CARGGVSGSQETQYF	TGTGCCAGGGGGGGGGTTAGCGGGAGCCAAGAGACCCAGTACTTC
NA	NA	TRBV6-6	TRBJ2-1	15	CASRPKGSSYNEQFF	TGTGCCAGCAGACCCAAAGGGAGCTCCTACAATGAGCAGTTCTTC
NA	NA	TRBV7-9	TRBJ2-1	11	CASSPAGEQFF	TGTGCCAGCAGCCCGGCCGGGGAGCAGTTCTTC